This is a list of T cell receptor beta chains from one sample in a study of T cells in Graves' hyperthyroidism and ophthalmopathy. TCRdb reprocessed the multiplex PCR reads with MiXCR, giving one entry per CDR3 protein. The sample lists 530,000 or so distinct CDR3 sequences, less than 25% seen once, with roughly 10% in the top ten. What was sequenced was blood. These receptors all stem from a woman between 25 and 40 years old with Graves' ophthalmopathy. Each CDR3 is given with its conserved first and last residue. Fields, in order: CDR3 DNA, CDR3 protein, V gene, D gene, CDR3 length, clone size, J gene. A D gene is named only where the DNA matches it firmly. Rows give clone size only sometimes, using once, few, many, or a class for an expanded clone.

TGTGCCAGCAGTGAAAGCGGCAGAACCTACGAGCAGTACTTC	CASSESGRTYEQYF	TRBV6-1	NA	14	many	TRBJ2-7
TGCAGCGCCCGGGAGGACTCGTGGACCCAGTACTTC	CSAREDSWTQYF	TRBV29-1	TRBD2	12	few	TRBJ2-5
TGCGCCAGCAGCGGAGACACCGGACCTTCCTACGAGCAGTACTTC	CASSGDTGPSYEQYF	TRBV5-1	NA	15	NA	TRBJ2-7
TGCGCCAGCCACGAGAGGGGAGAACACACTGAAGCTTTCTTT	CASHERGEHTEAFF	TRBV5-1	NA	14	once	TRBJ1-1
TGTGCCAGCAGTGAAGCTCCGGGACCCTACTACGAGCAGTACTTC	CASSEAPGPYYEQYF	TRBV6-1	NA	15	NA	TRBJ2-7
TGCAGCGTTGAAGTTTGGCAGGGAGACGGCTACACCTTC	CSVEVWQGDGYTF	TRBV29-1	NA	13	many	TRBJ1-2
TGTGCCAGCAGCTTTAATCCCGTCTACCAAGAGACCCAGTACTTC	CASSFNPVYQETQYF	TRBV7-9	NA	15	once	TRBJ2-5
TGTGCCAGCAGTTCCCCCAAGGTGGGGGGCGCGAACACCGGGGAGCTGTTTTTT	CASSSPKVGGANTGELFF	TRBV6-2/TRBV6-3	NA	18	many	TRBJ2-2
TGTGCCAGCAGCGTAGACGGACAGCAGGAGACCCAGTACTTC	CASSVDGQQETQYF	TRBV9	NA	14	many	TRBJ2-5
TGTGCCAGCAGTGACCGGATGGGACAGCACGAGCAGTACTTC	CASSDRMGQHEQYF	TRBV25-1	TRBD1	14	NA	TRBJ2-7
TGTGCCAGCAGCGTTCCAGCGGGGGGGCCGGATGAGCAGTTCTTC	CASSVPAGGPDEQFF	TRBV9	TRBD2	15	few	TRBJ2-1
TGTGCCAGCAGCGACTCCGGGACAACCGCCTACAAGCAGTACTTC	CASSDSGTTAYKQYF	TRBV12-3/TRBV12-4	NA	15	NA	TRBJ2-7
TGTGCCACCGCTTCGGTGAGCTCCTACAATGAGCAGTTCTTC	CATASVSSYNEQFF	TRBV24-1	NA	14	many	TRBJ2-1
TGTGCCAGCAGCTTCTGGGGCAGGGGTGAGGTTAGTCGGTTCCTTTCTGAAGCTTTCTTT	CASSFWGRGEVSRFLSEAFF	TRBV7-2	NA	20	few	TRBJ1-1
TGTGCCAGCAGAGACACAATTGAAGCTTTCTTT	CASRDTIEAFF	TRBV28	NA	11	NA	TRBJ1-1
TGTGCCAGCTACCCTCGGGACTTCTTTGGCGAGCAGTACTTC	CASYPRDFFGEQYF	TRBV28	NA	14	many	TRBJ2-7
TGTGCCAGCAGTTACTCGCTTCGGGACAGGGTGAGCAATCAGCCCCAGCATTTT	CASSYSLRDRVSNQPQHF	TRBV6-2/TRBV6-3	TRBD1	18	NA	TRBJ1-5
TGTGCCAGTAGAACGACAGGGGCGGAGGGTTTTGGGAATCAGCCCCAGCATTTT	CASRTTGAEGFGNQPQHF	TRBV19	TRBD1	18	NA	TRBJ1-5
TGCAGCGTTGGACCCCTTAGCAATCAGCCCCAGCATTTT	CSVGPLSNQPQHF	TRBV29-1	NA	13	NA	TRBJ1-5
TGCGCCAGCAGCTTGAAAGGGGGAATCCCCTACGAGCAGTACTTC	CASSLKGGIPYEQYF	TRBV5-1	NA	15	many	TRBJ2-7
TGTGCCAGTAGCTTCCAGGGACGGCCCCAGCATTTT	CASSFQGRPQHF	TRBV19	NA	12	many	TRBJ1-5
TGTGCCAGCAGCTTAGGACAGACAACTAATGAAAAACTGTTTTTT	CASSLGQTTNEKLFF	TRBV11-2	NA	15	NA	TRBJ1-4
TGCGCCAGCAGAACAAGCCAGGCCCGTTCCACTGAAGCTTTCTTT	CASRTSQARSTEAFF	TRBV4-1	NA	15	NA	TRBJ1-1
TGTGCCAGCACCCAGGGGACTGAAGCTTTCTTT	CASTQGTEAFF	TRBV6-5	NA	11	many	TRBJ1-1
TGCGCCAGCAGCGGACGGGCGGGAGGCCCCTACGAGCAGTACTTC	CASSGRAGGPYEQYF	TRBV5-1	TRBD2	15	many	TRBJ2-7
TGCAGCGTTGGACTGGGGTACGAGCAGTACTTC	CSVGLGYEQYF	TRBV29-1	NA	11	many	TRBJ2-7
TGCGCCAGCAGCCAAGAAACGGGGGTGGCGAACACTGAAGCTTTCTTT	CASSQETGVANTEAFF	TRBV4-3	NA	16	few	TRBJ1-1